Sequencing of this T cell receptor beta chain was carried out in a study of blood T cell repertoires in COVID-19. Study details: Both acute and convalescent COVID-19 samples were obtained from the United States, Italy and Spain. Sources were T cells, B-cell-depleted T cells, or PBMCs; the material itself was cDNA or gDNA.

CDR1 and CDR2 (germline): SGHNT, YYREEE (reference sequence). Trimming left V 4 bases short and J 5 bases short, with 15 bases between. CDR3 size: 15 residues. The protocol was immunoSEQ multiplex PCR, while the TCRdb copy is restricted to in-frame clones and leaves out a portion. The table records roughly 250,000 clones, roughly 80% of them present only once. The sample was peripheral blood. This receptor was taken from a woman of 80 years or more with active or convalescent COVID-19. This chain joins TRBV5-4 and TRBJ1-4, with D possibly being TRBD1 (5 bases). The CDR3 reads CASSVRGGGNEKLFF. As DNA, the CDR3 is TGTGCCAGCAGCGTGCGTGGGGGGGGGAATGAAAAACTGTTTTTT. The whole variable domain, remainder taken from reference TRBV5-4 and TRBJ1-4, is ETGVTQSPTHLIKTRGQQVTLRCSSQSGHNTVSWYQQALGQGPQFIFQYYREEENGRGNFPPRFSGLQFPNYSSELNVNALELDDSALYLCASSVRGGGNEKLFFGSGTQLSVL.